This T cell receptor beta chain was captured by sequencing in a study of identical twins. Study-wide results and caveats: While abundant cord blood beta clonotypes carried fewer insertions, memory repertoires showed no such pattern. Potential partial confounding of zero-insertion analyses by invariant MAIT and iNKT cells was noted.

TCRdb re-derived calls from the 5' RACE reads in MiXCR, one entry per CDR3 protein. This sample has around 300,000 distinct CDR3 sequences, with roughly 8.6% found just once. This clonotype showed up just a few times. The antigen is undetermined. The CDR3 spans 15 residues. V gave up 0 bases and J gave up 1 base, with 9 bases separating them. The germline CDR1 and CDR2 sequences are LGHNA and YNFKEQ. These data are also associated with another study on yellow fever vaccine responses in identical twins.

Sequencing used memory (CD45RO+) T cells sorted from blood. The chain employs TRBV4-2 and TRBJ2-5; possibly TRBD1 or TRBD2 for D (6 bases each). The sequence was obtained from a woman aged 18-35 years in good health. The CDR3, as DNA: TGTGCCAGCAGCCAAGAAGGGGGGTTCCAAGAGACCCAGTACTTC. This encodes CASSQEGGFQETQYF.